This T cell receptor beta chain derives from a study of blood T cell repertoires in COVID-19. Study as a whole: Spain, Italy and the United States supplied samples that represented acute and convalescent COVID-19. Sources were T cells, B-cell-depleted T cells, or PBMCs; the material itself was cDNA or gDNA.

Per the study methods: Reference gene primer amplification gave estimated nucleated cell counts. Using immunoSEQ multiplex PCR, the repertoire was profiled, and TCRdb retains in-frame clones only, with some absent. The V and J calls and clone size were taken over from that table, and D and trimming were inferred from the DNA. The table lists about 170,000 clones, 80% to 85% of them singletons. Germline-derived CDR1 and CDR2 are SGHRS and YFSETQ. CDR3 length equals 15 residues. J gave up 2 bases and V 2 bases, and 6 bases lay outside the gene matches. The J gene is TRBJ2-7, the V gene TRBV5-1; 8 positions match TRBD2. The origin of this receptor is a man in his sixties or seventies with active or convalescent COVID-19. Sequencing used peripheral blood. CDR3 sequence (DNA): TGCGCCAGCAGCTTTTCGGGAGGGGAAGCCTACGAGCAGTACTTC. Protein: CASSFSGGEAYEQYF. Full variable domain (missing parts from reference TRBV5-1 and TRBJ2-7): KAGVTQTPRYLIKTRGQQVTLSCSPISGHRSVSWYQQTPGQGLQFLFEYFSETQRNKGNFPGRFSGRQFSNSRSEMNVSTLELGDSALYLCASSFSGGEAYEQYFGPGTRLTVT.